The 18 T cell receptor beta chains below come from one sample, sequenced in a study of neurological immune-mediated disorders. Documented time point: longitudinal time-point 1 (baseline). TCRdb used MiXCR to reprocess the 5' RACE reads, holding one entry per CDR3 protein. The sample has under 90,000 distinct CDR3 sequences, roughly 10% seen once. The sequencing input was PBMCs. These receptors all come from a man aged 25-45 years in good health.

The rearrangement joins TRBV30 to TRBJ2-3, with D perhaps matching TRBD2 (6 bases). V shed 1 base and J shed 0 bases, with 26 bases lying between them. This CDR3 spans 20 amino acids. Germline V lookup: CDR1 GTSNPN, CDR2 SVGIG (reference sequence). CDR3 residues: CAWSAIGLRDSRISTDTQYF. The CDR3 coding sequence is TGTGCCTGGAGTGCCATTGGTCTGCGGGACTCGAGGATTAGCACAGATACGCAGTATTTT.

Comments on this clonotype: At one of its ends the junction is not consistent with the germline gene, which may arise from a read error. V and J are TRBV29-1 and TRBJ2-2; D may match TRBD1 or TRBD2 (5 bases each). Looked up from germline, CDR1 is SQVTM and CDR2 is ANQGSEA. The CDR3 contains 13 residues. In nucleotides, the CDR3 is TGCAGCGTTGAAGCAGGGAACACCGGGGATCTGTTTTTT. As protein: CSVEAGNTGDLFF.

The chain carries TRBV5-1 and TRBJ2-3; no firm D call. Germline-derived CDR1 and CDR2 are SGHRS and YFSETQ. The CDR3 has 13 residues. The ends were cut back, 0 bases at V and 2 bases at J, with 4 bases in the middle. This CDR3 reads CASSLAITDTQYF. In DNA, the CDR3 is TGCGCCAGCAGCTTGGCCATCACAGATACGCAGTATTTT.

This clonotype was seen repeatedly, ten times or more. The chain couples TRBV6-4 to TRBJ2-2, with a possible D match to TRBD1 (6 bases). The CDR3 totals 14 residues. Trimming left V 2 bases short and J 2 bases short, with 6 bases between. Germline CDR1 reads MRHNA; CDR2 reads SNTAGT. The CDR3 protein is CASSDGTNTGELFF. DNA for the CDR3: TGTGCCAGCAGTGACGGGACAAACACCGGGGAGCTGTTTTTT.

This clonotype showed up many times. The chain joins TRBV29-1 to TRBJ2-7; tentatively, D is TRBD1 or TRBD2 (5 bases each). The length of the CDR3 is 15 residues. Trimming removed 7 bases at V and 2 bases at J, with 21 bases between. The V gene's germline CDR1 is SQVTM and CDR2 ANQGSEA. As DNA, the CDR3 is TGCAGCGCCACTAGTGGGGCAGTTCTGACCTACGAGCAGTACTTC. It codes for CSATSGAVLTYEQYF.

The genes are TRBV28 and TRBJ2-7; tentative D call: TRBD2 (6 bases). The CDR3 has 14 amino acids. Per the germline V gene, CDR1 is MDHEN and CDR2 is SYDVKM. The ends were cut back, 2 bases at V and 3 bases at J, with 11 bases in the middle. CDR3 amino acids: CASSLGTEYYEQYF. DNA of the CDR3: TGTGCCAGCAGTTTAGGGACTGAATACTACGAGCAGTACTTC.

This clonotype has more than one count but fewer than ten. The chain employs TRBV5-6 and TRBJ2-1, with 7 bases that match TRBD2. With 0 bases clipped from V and 13 bases from J, the junction kept 7 bases outside the gene matches. The CDR3 is made up of 13 amino acids. Per germline, CDR1 SGHDT and CDR2 YYEEEE. The CDR3: CASSLVTGGEQFF. CDR3 coding DNA: TGTGCCAGCAGCTTGGTCACGGGGGGAGAACAGTTCTTC. Complete variable domain (other parts from reference TRBV5-6 and TRBJ2-1): DAGVTQSPTHLIKTRGQQVTLRCSPKSGHDTVSWYQQALGQGPQFIFQYYEEEERQRGNFPDRFSGHQFPNYSSELNVNALLLGDSALYLCASSLVTGGEQFFGPGTRLTVL.

On this clonotype itself: This may come from a read error, since a much larger clone is one base off. The chain employs TRBV27 and TRBJ2-5, with D possibly being TRBD1 or TRBD2 (5 bases each). In germline, CDR1 is MNHEY, CDR2 SMNVEV (reference sequence). The CDR3 runs 14 residues. CDR3: CVSSPGAREETQYF. CDR3 bases: TGTGTCAGCAGCCCCGGGGCTAGAGAAGAGACCCAGTACTTC.

At least ten counts were recorded for this clonotype. This chain links TRBV18 with TRBJ1-2, with D tentatively TRBD1 (6 bases). The germline CDR1 and CDR2 sequences are KGHSH and LQKENI. The CDR3 is 16 amino acids. V lost 0 bases and J 4 bases, leaving 15 bases between the germline ends. DNA for the CDR3: TGTGCCAGCTCACCACCAGCAGGGGCTGGCTTCTATGGCTACACCTTC. Amino acids: CASSPPAGAGFYGYTF. The full variable domain, with the rest looked up from reference TRBV18 and TRBJ1-2, is NAGVMQNPRHLVRRRGQEARLRCSPMKGHSHVYWYRQLPEEGLKFMVYLQKENIIDESGMPKERFSAEFPKEGPSILRIQQVVRGDSAAYFCASSPPAGAGFYGYTFGSGTRLTVV.

The V call is TRBV27, the J call TRBJ1-4; D remains unclear. V was clipped by 3 bases and J by 4 bases, with 6 bases between them. The CDR3 is 13 amino acids. The V gene's germline CDR1 is MNHEY and CDR2 SMNVEV (reference sequence). This CDR3 reads CASSLYHNEKLFF. CDR3 bases: TGTGCCAGCAGTTTGTACCATAATGAAAAACTGTTTTTT.

Many counts were recorded for this clonotype. The V call is TRBV6-5, the J call TRBJ1-5; D unresolved. Germline V gene sequence: CDR1 MNHEY, CDR2 SVGAGI. Trimming removed 0 bases at V and 6 bases at J, with 12 bases between. This CDR3 has 15 amino acids. The CDR3 loop is CASSYSVGSRQPQHF. The CDR3, as DNA: TGTGCCAGCAGTTACTCAGTAGGGTCACGTCAGCCCCAGCATTTT.

The table lists this clonotype with many counts. The chain links TRBV3-1 to TRBJ2-3, with 9 bases lining up with TRBD2. From germline, CDR1 is LGHDT and CDR2 YNNKEL (reference sequence). This CDR3 is 15 amino acids long. J was trimmed by 4 bases and V by 4 bases; bases with no gene match: 6. CDR3 amino acids: CASSLRTSDADTQYF. The CDR3 DNA is TGTGCCAGCAGCCTTCGGACTAGCGACGCAGATACGCAGTATTTT.

The chain joins TRBV12-3 or TRBV12-4 to TRBJ2-3; D remains ambiguous. CDR3 length equals 13 residues. Trimming pared 7 bases from V and 0 bases from J, leaving 8 bases between. The CDR3 here is CASTSDSTDTQYF. The CDR3 coding sequence is TGTGCCAGCACCTCGGACAGCACAGATACGCAGTATTTT.

The sample holds many counts of this clonotype. The chain's CDR3 is CASSLEYTEAFF. Here the CDR3 DNA reads TGTGCCAGCAGTTTGGAGTACACTGAAGCTTTCTTT. This chain links TRBV28 with TRBJ1-1; no clear D. Germline V gene sequence: CDR1 MDHEN, CDR2 SYDVKM. The CDR3 totals 12 residues. Trimming left V 3 bases short and J 3 bases short, with 5 bases between.

This clonotype was recorded at least ten times. CDR3 region: CASRRTSGSGYEQYF. The DNA of the CDR3 is TGCGCCAGCAGGCGGACTAGCGGGAGTGGTTACGAGCAGTACTTC. The chain uses TRBV5-1 and TRBJ2-7; 13 bases fit TRBD2. The CDR3 extends over 15 amino acids. Per germline, CDR1 SGHRS and CDR2 YFSETQ. Unmatched junction bases numbered 6, after V lost 5 bases and J lost 4 bases.

At least ten counts were recorded for this clonotype. The chain has TRBV20-1 and TRBJ2-1; 8 bases agree with TRBD2. V lost 5 bases and J lost 6; bases outside the gene matches: 12. Per germline, CDR1 DFQATT and CDR2 SNEGSKA (reference sequence). The CDR3 is 15 amino acids. The CDR3 region is CSAVVDSGNFNEQFF. The CDR3 DNA sequence: TGCAGTGCTGTGGTTGATAGCGGGAATTTCAATGAGCAGTTCTTC.

This clonotype was observed many times. The genes are TRBV20-1 and TRBJ2-7; 7 bases agree with TRBD2. The CDR3 is made up of 16 amino acids. CDR1 is DFQATT, CDR2 SNEGSKA, per germline (reference sequence). Trimming at V came to 4 bases and at J to 0 bases, leaving 12 bases not matched to a gene. The CDR3 coding sequence is TGCAGTGCTACACCTTTCGGAGCGGGGAGCTCCTACGAGCAGTACTTC. Translation gives CSATPFGAGSSYEQYF.

Only a few counts were recorded for this clonotype. The gene calls are TRBV7-9 and TRBJ2-2; D might be TRBD2 (6 bases). Trimming took 6 bases from V and 4 from J, leaving 15 bases between them. Germline V gene lookup returns CDR1 SEHNR and CDR2 FQNEAQ (reference sequence). The CDR3 length is 15 residues. The CDR3 DNA is TGTGCCAGCAGTTGGGGGACTCTAATCACCGGGGAGCTGTTTTTT. This gives the protein CASSWGTLITGELFF.